The entry below gives a single T cell receptor (beta chain) sequence along with its context. This specimen belongs to a study of blood T cells in healthy people across ages. Sample-barcoded 5' priming and a J-beta primer mix drove a second PCR of roughly 6 to 12 cycles. Every sample produced at least 2.5 million CDR3-containing paired-end reads. A single record per CDR3 protein comes from TCRdb applying MiXCR to the 5' RACE reads. Here the sample spans roughly 1,300,000 distinct CDR3 sequences, 45% to 70% being singletons. The CDR3 runs 11 residues. Trimming removed 4 bases at V and 7 bases at J, with 7 bases between. Germline V gene data show CDR1 as SEHNR and CDR2 as FQNEAQ (reference sequence).

The receptor was isolated from a young man in good health. Sequencing was carried out using blood. This sequence joins TRBV7-9 and TRBJ1-2; D is unresolved. The DNA of the CDR3 is TGTGCCAGCAGCTATGAATTTGGCTACACCTTC. Protein sequence: CASSYEFGYTF.